The rows below give T cell receptor beta chains drawn from one sample of a study of cytomegalovirus exposure and HLA in healthy donors. TCRdb keeps only in-frame clones here, not all; method: immunoSEQ multiplex PCR. The repertoire holds under 250,000 clones, around 85% seen once, with 1% to 1.5% in the top ten. Sequencing was done on a sample of PBMCs. The receptors come from a human donor in good health. Both conserved end residues are part of each CDR3.

V gene,CDR3 protein
TRBV29-1,CSVARGLAANEQFF
TRBV7-2,CASSRDPTVNYGYTF
TRBV18,CASSLERTGNYGYTF
TRBV30,CAWSVPGPPDNEQFF
TRBV5-1,CASSLKGAATEAFF
TRBV28,CASSLGGASSYEQYF
TRBV6-1,CASSETYRDYGYTF
TRBV7-9,CASGQGSYEQYF
TRBV2,CASGGQGNTEQYF
TRBV19,CASSISGQGWTEAFF
TRBV6-6,CASSTSGSSYEQYF
TRBV10-3,CAINAADTQYF
TRBV15,CATSRDGLGPKQFF
TRBV27,CASSRGTNEKLFF
TRBV6-1,CASSWVKGQGNEQYF
TRBV2,CASRKGLAGASTDTQYF
TRBV2,CASRAGVAEQYF
TRBV10-3,CAISEGQGNYGYTF
TRBV5-1,CASSGSSGRPSTDTQYF
TRBV7-6,CASSLGSLEETQYF
TRBV5-1,CASSLAASVQETQYF
TRBV5-6,CASSLDRGDYQPQHF
TRBV11-2,CASSSLGGTGRIGEKLFF
TRBV19,CASKIQGGEQYF
TRBV7-9,CASSQGLAGTMIF
TRBV28,CASSPGTSGDNEQFF
TRBV27,CASSFGGTGQPQHF
TRBV15,CATSRIERGETQYF
TRBV27,CASSLTGRRRNYGYTF
TRBV7-9,CASSYGQGEYEQYF
TRBV28,CATEDRANEKLFF
TRBV11-2,CASSPSHYEQYF
TRBV28,CASSLGGATNEKLFF
TRBV5-1,CASSLAPGQGPYEQYF
TRBV6-6,CASTPSGQSSYEQYF
TRBV7-2,CASSLFTEKTQYF
TRBV15,CATSRDINTQYF